This TCR beta chain was profiled in a study of brain T cells in children with intractable seizures. The germline gives CDR1 MGHRA, CDR2 YSYEKL. CDR3 length: 16 residues. The ends were cut back, 6 bases at V and 6 bases at J, with 24 bases in the middle. Regarding this clone: Its antigen is currently unknown.

Regarding the study as a whole: Viral specificity was inferred only from CDR3 similarity; HCMV serostatus was unknown. Among the top 50 brain clones were public and private clonotypes.

Surgery cases with the highest brain T cell transcript signatures were chosen for sequencing. Produced via immunoSEQ multiplex PCR; TCRdb's table is partial and in-frame only. The data contain about 9,000 clones, roughly 65% of them singletons. The source was resected brain tissue, collected at surgery. The origin of this receptor is a girl aged 2 to 9 with tuberous sclerosis and intractable seizures. V gene TRBV4-1 combines with J gene TRBJ2-7; D is undetermined. CDR3 region: CASSQKANPRATEQYF. The CDR3 DNA reads TGCGCCAGCAGTCAAAAAGCCAACCCTCGAGCGACCGAGCAGTACTTC.